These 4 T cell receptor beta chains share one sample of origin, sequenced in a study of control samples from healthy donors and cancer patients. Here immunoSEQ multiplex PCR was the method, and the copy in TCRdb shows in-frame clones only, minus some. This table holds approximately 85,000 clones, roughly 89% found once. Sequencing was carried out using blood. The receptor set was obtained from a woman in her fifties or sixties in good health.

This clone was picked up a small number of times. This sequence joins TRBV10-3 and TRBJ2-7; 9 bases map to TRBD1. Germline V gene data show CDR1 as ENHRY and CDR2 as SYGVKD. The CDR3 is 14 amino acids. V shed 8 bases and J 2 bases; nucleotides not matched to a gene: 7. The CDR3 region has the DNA TGTGCCATCTCGGACAGGGGCCCAACCTACGAGCAGTACTTC. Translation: CAISDRGPTYEQYF.

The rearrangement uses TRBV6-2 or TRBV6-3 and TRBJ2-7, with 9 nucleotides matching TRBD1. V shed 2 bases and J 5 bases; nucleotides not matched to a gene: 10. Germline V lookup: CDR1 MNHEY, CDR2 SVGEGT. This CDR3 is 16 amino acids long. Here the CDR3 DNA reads TGTGCCAGCAGTTACCCGGCCGGGACAGGGCTAGACGAGCAGTACTTC. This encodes CASSYPAGTGLDEQYF.

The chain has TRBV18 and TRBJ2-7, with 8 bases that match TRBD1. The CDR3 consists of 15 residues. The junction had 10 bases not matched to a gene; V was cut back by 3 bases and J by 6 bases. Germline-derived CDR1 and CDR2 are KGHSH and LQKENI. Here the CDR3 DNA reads TGTGCCAGCTCACCCAGGGCCGCAGGGGGCGCCGAGCAGTACTTC. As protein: CASSPRAAGGAEQYF.

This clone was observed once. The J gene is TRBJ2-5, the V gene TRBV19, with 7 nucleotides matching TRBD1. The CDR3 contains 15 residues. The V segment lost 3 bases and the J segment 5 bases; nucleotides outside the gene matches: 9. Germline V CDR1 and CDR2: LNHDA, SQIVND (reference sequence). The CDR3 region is CASSIPGGKRETQYF. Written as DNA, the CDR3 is TGTGCCAGTAGTATTCCAGGGGGAAAGAGGGAGACCCAGTACTTC.